This TCR beta chain comes out of a study of control samples from healthy donors and cancer patients. The repertoire was sequenced with immunoSEQ multiplex PCR; TCRdb's copy has only in-frame clones and lacks some. Of 100,000 to 150,000 clones in the sample, over 75% were seen once. Trimming shortened V by 5 bases and J by 10 bases, and 14 bases separated the two germline ends. The CDR3 contains 12 residues. What was sequenced was blood. The source is a man aged 18 to 29 in good health. V usage is TRBV12-3 or TRBV12-4 and J usage is TRBJ1-1, with D hard to call. The DNA for the CDR3 is TGTGCCAGCAGTACAGCCGGTCACCCAGCTTTCTTT. This translates into CASSTAGHPAFF.